The T cell receptor beta chain described here comes from a study of blood T cells in healthy people across ages. This clonotype was detected only a few times. Its antigen is as yet unknown. Study-wide findings and caveats: A roughly linear fall in TCR beta diversity per million T cells was seen with increasing age.

At least 7 million PBMCs were isolated per sample. Alongside a J-beta primer mix, a sample-barcoded 5' primer served in a second PCR lasting 7 to 11 cycles. Each cDNA molecule, via a template-switch adaptor with 12 random nucleotides, was tagged. TCRdb ran MiXCR on the 5' RACE reads and lists one entry per CDR3 protein. The sample yields 730,000 or so distinct CDR3 sequences, 35% to 45% seen once. The V end was cut by 5 bases, the J end by 8 bases, with 10 bases between. CDR1 SGHDT and CDR2 YYEEEE come from the germline V gene. The CDR3 sequence is 12 residues long. This sequence joins TRBV5-6 and TRBJ2-2; the D is unclear. Specimen: blood. The receptor was derived from a woman aged 55-69 years in good health. CDR3 in amino acids: CASSLDQGELFF. DNA for the CDR3: TGTGCCAGCAGTCTGGACCAAGGGGAGCTGTTTTTT.